Following are 21 T cell receptor beta chains from one sample sequenced in a study of tumor-infiltrating lymphocytes in primary liver carcinoma. Total RNA amounting to about 520 ng was the source from which TCR beta cDNA was made with a constant-region primer. Nested multiplex PCR, run for three rounds with slightly modified ARM-PCR, yielded TCR beta libraries. The first two PCR rounds used TRBV1-TRBV30 forward primers with a C-beta reverse primer, nine to eleven cycles each. TCRdb fed the multiplex PCR reads into MiXCR, producing one record per CDR3 protein. The data show tens of thousands of distinct CDR3 sequences, around 70% seen once. From about 19-30 mg of unsorted bulk tissue, DNA and RNA were co-extracted together. The specimen sequenced was liver tumor tissue from sampling region 1. The subset was: tumor region T1, superior pole. These receptors all stem from a man between 35 and 55 years old with primary liver carcinoma and hepatitis B virus infection.

On this clonotype itself: This sequence may be a read error, since a much larger clone differs from it by one base. This rearrangement joins TRBV6-1 to TRBJ2-1, with D tentatively TRBD2 (5 bases). The V gene's germline CDR1 is MNHNS and CDR2 SASEGT. The CDR3 contains 14 residues. CDR3 nucleotide sequence: TGTGCCTGCAGTGAAGCCGGAACTAGGAGTGAGCAGTTCTTC. This codes for CACSEAGTRSEQFF.

The chain uses TRBV28 and TRBJ2-1, with TRBD1 matching over 10 bases. The CDR3 has 15 amino acids. CDR1 and CDR2 (germline): MDHEN, SYDVKM. Trimming cost V 2 bases and J 7 bases; bases outside gene matches: 5. CDR3 sequence (DNA): TGTGCCAGCAGTTTAACCGGGACAGGGGCTAATGAGCAGTTCTTC. This sequence encodes CASSLTGTGANEQFF.

A remark on this clonotype: One end of the junction fails to match germline, which may point to a read error. The J gene is TRBJ1-2, the V gene TRBV4-1, with TRBD1 matching 7 bases. Germline V CDR1 and CDR2: MGHRA, YSYEKL. The CDR3 covers 14 residues. CDR3 nucleotides: TGCGGCAGCAGCCCTGTTGGGACAGAATATGGCTACACCTTC. Translated: CGSSPVGTEYGYTF.

As regards this clonotype: One end of the junction does not line up with germline, which may come from a read error. This chain uses TRBV11-2 with TRBJ1-4, with D possibly being TRBD1 (5 bases). There are 14 residues in the CDR3. The V gene's germline CDR1 is SGHAT and CDR2 FQNNGV. CDR3 sequence reads: CAINLEVGDEKPFF. The CDR3 DNA sequence: TGTGCCATCAACTTAGAGGTTGGGGACGAAAAACCGTTTTTT. The full variable domain, completed using reference TRBV11-2 and TRBJ1-4, is EAGVAQSPRYKIIEKRQSVAFWCNPISGHATLYWYQQILGQGPKLLIQFQNNGVVDDSQLPKDRFSAERLKGVDSTLKIQPAKLEDSAVYLCAINLEVGDEKPFFGSGTQLSVL.

This clonotype was seen repeatedly, ten times or more. The chain joins TRBV5-5 to TRBJ1-3, with D perhaps matching TRBD1 (5 bases). The germline CDR1 and CDR2 sequences are SGHKS and YYEKEE (reference sequence). Trimming stripped 4 bases from V and 12 bases from J, with 17 bases between. The CDR3 has 13 residues. DNA for the CDR3: TGTGCCAGCAGCCCCGGGACGGCCGAGGACATATATTTT. As protein: CASSPGTAEDIYF.

Comment on this clonotype: A read error is possible here, since a much larger clone lies one base away. The V and J genes are TRBV5-6 and TRBJ2-1; D may be TRBD2 (6 bases). The germline V gene has CDR1 SGHDT and CDR2 YYEEEE. This CDR3 comprises 14 residues. The CDR3 region is CASSLTEGRDERFF. The CDR3 DNA is TGTGCCAGCAGCTTGACGGAGGGCCGTGATGAGCGGTTCTTC.

CDR3 sequence: CAISWGEIQYF. DNA for the CDR3: TGTGCCATCAGTTGGGGGGAGATCCAATACTTC. The rearrangement links TRBV10-3 to TRBJ2-5, with D possibly matching TRBD2 (6 bases). This CDR3 comprises 11 residues. Germline CDR1 reads ENHRY; CDR2 reads SYGVKD. V was cut by 5 bases and J by 14 bases, with 15 bases left in between.

This clonotype is medium-sized. The chain recombines TRBV11-2 with TRBJ2-1; D may be TRBD1 or TRBD2 (6 bases each). The CDR3 has 16 amino acids. Germline CDR1 and CDR2: SGHAT and FQNNGV. V dropped 2 bases and J dropped 7 bases, with 18 bases sitting between them. The CDR3 region is CASSLRGPGRENEQFF. Written as DNA, the CDR3 is TGTGCCAGCAGCTTACGGGGGCCCGGGAGAGAAAATGAGCAGTTCTTC. Full variable domain (remainder filled in from reference TRBV11-2 and TRBJ2-1): EAGVAQSPRYKIIEKRQSVAFWCNPISGHATLYWYQQILGQGPKLLIQFQNNGVVDDSQLPKDRFSAERLKGVDSTLKIQPAKLEDSAVYLCASSLRGPGRENEQFFGPGTRLTVL.

Points on this clonotype: One end of the junction does not line up with germline, which may come from a read error. The CDR3 DNA follows: TGTCCCAGCAGTTACGCAGTGGACGGTATCGGGGAGCTGTTTTTT. This gives the protein CPSSYAVDGIGELFF. This rearrangement joins TRBV6-5 to TRBJ2-2, with unresolved D. CDR3 size: 15 residues. Germline values: CDR1 MNHEY, CDR2 SVGAGI.

A word on this clonotype: Germline is not matched at one junction end, which may reflect a read error. The chain links TRBV19 to TRBJ1-2; no reliable D call. CDR1 LNHDA and CDR2 SQIVND come from the germline V gene (reference sequence). The CDR3 runs to 15 residues. The CDR3 DNA sequence: TGTGCCAGTACCGAAAGACGGTCCCAGCTCTATGACTACACCTTC. This sequence encodes CASTERRSQLYDYTF.

This chain joins TRBV10-3 and TRBJ2-3, with D perhaps matching TRBD2 (5 bases). Per germline, CDR1 ENHRY and CDR2 SYGVKD. The CDR3 is made up of 18 amino acids. V was pared by 0 bases and J by 2 bases, with 18 bases between. For the CDR3, the DNA is TGTGCCATCAGTGAGTCGTTATCGGGATCACAACTCACAGATACGCAGTATTTT. Amino acid sequence: CAISESLSGSQLTDTQYF.

On this clonotype itself: The CDR3 does not close with the conserved phenylalanine or tryptophan, likely indicating a read error. The chain employs TRBV6-5 and TRBJ2-1; 10 bases fit TRBD1. The germline gives CDR1 MNHEY, CDR2 SVGAGI. This CDR3 comprises 14 residues. The CDR3 nucleotides are TGTGCCAGCTGTTTCGGGACAGGGGTCAATGGGCAGTTCCTC. Its protein is CASCFGTGVNGQFL.

In the case of this clonotype: Compared with germline, one end of the junction differs, possibly owing to a read error. The V and J genes are TRBV12-3 or TRBV12-4 and TRBJ2-5; the match to TRBD1 covers 7 bases. The CDR3 spans 14 residues. The CDR3 sequence is CANSLITGVEAQYF. The CDR3 coding sequence is TGTGCCAACAGTCTTATAACAGGGGTGGAGGCCCAGTACTTC.

Regarding this clonotype: No conserved phenylalanine or tryptophan ends this CDR3, so it is likely a read error. The rearrangement links TRBV29-1 to TRBJ2-3; TRBD1 might be the D (5 bases). Trimming left V 7 bases short and J 5 bases short, with 19 bases between. The CDR3 is 14 amino acids. Looked up from germline, CDR1 is SQVTM and CDR2 is ANQGSEA. Written as DNA, the CDR3 is TGCAGCGACTCAACGCAGGGTGTTGGAGATACGCAGTATCTT. Protein: CSDSTQGVGDTQYL.

Turning to this clonotype: Sequence at one end of the junction differs from germline and may be a read error. The chain is built from TRBV6-1 and TRBJ2-7; D remains ambiguous. The length of the CDR3 is 13 residues. The germline V gene encodes CDR1 MNHNS and CDR2 SASEGT. The CDR3 bases are TGTGCAAGCAGTGAATGTGTTTTCTACGAGCTGTACTTC. This codes for CASSECVFYELYF.

This clonotype was recorded many times. In DNA, the CDR3 is TGCGCCAGCAGTGAGTCTCAGGGAAACATTCAGTACTTC. Its translation is CASSESQGNIQYF. The V gene is TRBV10-1, the J gene TRBJ2-4; D perhaps matches TRBD1 (5 bases). The ends were cut back, 0 bases at V and 6 bases at J, with 6 bases in the middle. The CDR3 runs to 13 residues. CDR1 is WNHNN and CDR2 is SYGVQD in the germline V gene (reference sequence).

As for this clonotype: One junction end does not reproduce the germline sequence, and a read error may be involved. V and J are TRBV29-1 and TRBJ2-1; D may be TRBD2 (6 bases). CDR1 and CDR2 from the germline V gene are SQVTM and ANQGSEA. This CDR3 is built from 13 residues. CDR3 sequence: CSVEGTAGNEQSF. CDR3 nucleotides: TGCAGCGTTGAAGGGACGGCGGGGAATGAACAGTCCTTC.

This clonotype was detected many times. The chain combines TRBV7-8 with TRBJ2-4; 8 bases align to TRBD2. CDR1 and CDR2 (germline): SGHVS, FQNEAQ. The V and J ends lost 5 bases and 9 bases, in that order; junction bases with no gene match: 12. The CDR3 extends over 15 amino acids. The CDR3 DNA follows: TGTGCCAGCAGCGCCGGGACTAGGGAACAAGGCATTCAGTACTTC. Translating gives CASSAGTREQGIQYF.

V is TRBV6-1 and J is TRBJ1-5; D perhaps matches TRBD1 (5 bases). Between the trimmed V and J ends, which lost 4 bases and 12 bases, there was a span of 22 bases. The germline CDR1 and CDR2 sequences are MNHNS and SASEGT. CDR3 length: 15 residues. The CDR3 DNA is TGTGCCAGCAGTGGGGGGTGGACAATCGATCAACACCAGCATTTT. As protein: CASSGGWTIDQHQHF.

V and J are TRBV2 and TRBJ2-3; D is unresolved. Trimming cost V 3 bases and J 6 bases, with 10 bases left between them. The CDR3 is made up of 13 amino acids. The V gene's germline CDR1 is SNHLY and CDR2 FYNNEI. This chain's CDR3 is CASSESLPDTQYF. The CDR3 DNA follows: TGTGCCAGCAGTGAGTCCCTTCCCGATACGCAGTATTTT.

Remarks on this clonotype: A junction boundary mismatches the germline segment, possibly from a read error. The rearrangement links TRBV12-3 or TRBV12-4 to TRBJ1-5, with D unresolved. CDR3 length equals 14 residues. The CDR3 protein is CVSSKVPCNQPQHF. The CDR3 DNA sequence: TGTGTCAGCAGCAAGGTCCCATGCAATCAGCCCCAGCATTTT.